This TCR beta chain was identified during a study of T cell repertoires in cytomegalovirus infection. General study findings and limits: Frequencies of public TCR beta families were cumulated, and this identified carriers of CMV plus the relevant HLA. Clonotypes of TCR beta that were HLA-C-restricted and CMV-specific dominated the ex vivo response.

This clonotype was counted a few times. Its cognate antigen is unknown. V shed 7 bases, J shed 6 bases, and the junction held 10 bases outside the gene matches. The CDR3 covers 14 residues. Germline CDR1 is SQVTM and CDR2 is ANQGSEA. Via MiXCR, TCRdb re-called the reads, giving one row per CDR3 protein. The data show 300,000 to 450,000 distinct CDR3 sequences, with less than 20% seen just once and roughly 8.7% held by the top ten. This TCR was recovered from a human donor in good health (CMV status not recorded). Some clones in this sample may be carry-over from other donors' samples. The sequenced sample consisted of PBMCs. This chain joins TRBV29-1 and TRBJ2-2; TRBD2 matches at 8 bases. Here the CDR3 reads CSGATSGRAGELFF. The DNA of the CDR3 is TGCAGCGGGGCTACTAGCGGACGGGCCGGGGAGCTGTTTTTT.